This TCR beta chain was sequenced for a study of blood T cell repertoires in COVID-19. Across the study: COVID-19 samples, acute and convalescent, were from the United States, Italy and Spain. PBMCs, B-cell-depleted T cells, or T cells provided the cDNA or gDNA that made up the material.

Germline V CDR1 and CDR2: DFQATT, SNEGSKA (reference sequence). This CDR3 is built from 12 residues. The ends were cut back, 3 bases at V and 2 bases at J, with 7 bases in the middle. Original analysis: Amplification of reference gene primers was used by the study to estimate nucleated cell counts. The repertoire was sequenced with immunoSEQ multiplex PCR; TCRdb's copy has only in-frame clones and lacks some. V, J and clone size were drawn from that table, and D and trimming were deduced from the DNA. Among 210,000 or so clones listed, 70% to 90% were seen once. This clonotype was obtained from a woman aged 18-29 years who had recovered from COVID-19. The chain links TRBV20-1 to TRBJ1-1; D is unresolved. Sequencing was performed on peripheral blood. CDR3 in amino acids: CSASGPNTEAFF. The CDR3 coding sequence is TGCAGTGCTAGTGGGCCCAACACTGAAGCTTTCTTT.